What follows are 9 T cell receptor beta chains derived from one specimen sequenced in a study of T cells in Graves' hyperthyroidism and ophthalmopathy. RNA transcripts gave rise to amplified TCR beta CDR3 regions. The primer set for the first-round RT-PCR of the TCR CDR3 was HTBI. TCRdb recomputed calls from the multiplex PCR reads with MiXCR, one row per CDR3 protein. The profile covers 490,000 or so distinct CDR3 sequences, with about 22% appearing a single time and less than 65% taken by the ten largest. What was sequenced was blood. The receptor source for this set is an older woman with Graves' ophthalmopathy.

This clonotype showed up just a few times. The gene calls are TRBV28 and TRBJ1-2, with a weak D call TRBD1 (5 bases). Per the germline V gene, CDR1 is MDHEN and CDR2 is SYDVKM. Trimming removed 10 bases at V and 7 bases at J, with 19 bases between. The CDR3 has 13 residues. The CDR3 DNA sequence: TGTGCCACAAAGGGGTTCCCCCGCAGTGGCTACACCTTC. It yields the protein CATKGFPRSGYTF.

A few counts support this clonotype. The chain joins TRBV19 to TRBJ1-1; TRBD1 is a possible D gene (5 bases). Germline CDR1 reads LNHDA; CDR2 reads SQIVND (reference sequence). The CDR3 contains 15 residues. V lost 5 bases and J lost 3, with 16 bases in between. CDR3 in amino acids: CASSFRDLRDTEAFF. CDR3 sequence (DNA): TGTGCCAGTAGTTTCCGGGACCTGAGGGACACTGAAGCTTTCTTT. Looking up the rest from reference TRBV19 and TRBJ1-1 gives the full variable domain: DGGITQSPKYLFRKEGQNVTLSCEQNLNHDAMYWYRQDPGQGLRLIYYSQIVNDFQKGDIAEGYSVSREKKESFPLTVTSAQKNPTAFYLCASSFRDLRDTEAFFGQGTRLTVV.

This clonotype occurred a few times. V gene TRBV5-1 combines with J gene TRBJ2-3; D gene unclear. Germline assignment: CDR1 SGHRS and CDR2 YFSETQ. The ends were cut back, 4 bases at V and 2 bases at J, with 8 bases in the middle. The CDR3 has 13 residues. CDR3 DNA: TGCGCCAGCAGCCCAGAGTTCACAGATACGCAGTATTTT. Protein: CASSPEFTDTQYF.

With respect to this clonotype: One junction end disagrees with the germline gene, perhaps due to a read error. J is TRBJ2-1 and V is TRBV28; D unclear. Per germline, CDR1 MDHEN and CDR2 SYDVKM. The CDR3 extends over 14 amino acids. The CDR3 sequence is CASSFIGPSNGQFF. The CDR3 DNA is TGTGCCAGCAGTTTTATCGGGCCCTCCAATGGGCAGTTCTTC. Using reference TRBV28 and TRBJ2-1 for the parts outside the CDR3, the full variable domain is DVKVTQSSRYLVKRTGEKVFLECVQDMDHENMFWYRQDPGLGLRLIYFSYDVKMKEKGDIPEGYSVSREKKERFSLILESASTNQTSMYLCASSFIGPSNGQFFGPGTRLTVL.

The chain joins TRBV19 to TRBJ1-1; D might be TRBD1 (5 bases). The CDR3 is 15 residues long. Trimming removed 10 bases at V and 0 bases at J, with 18 bases between. Germline V gene sequence: CDR1 LNHDA, CDR2 SQIVND (reference sequence). The CDR3 protein is CATAPGHSMNTEAFF. CDR3 coding DNA: TGTGCCACCGCGCCTGGACATTCGATGAACACTGAAGCTTTCTTT. Full variable domain (missing parts from reference TRBV19 and TRBJ1-1): DGGITQSPKYLFRKEGQNVTLSCEQNLNHDAMYWYRQDPGQGLRLIYYSQIVNDFQKGDIAEGYSVSREKKESFPLTVTSAQKNPTAFYLCATAPGHSMNTEAFFGQGTRLTVV.

There are many counts of this clonotype. The chain recombines TRBV28 with TRBJ2-4, with D possibly TRBD1 on 6 matching bases. The CDR3 spans 17 residues. In germline, CDR1 is MDHEN, CDR2 SYDVKM. V lost 3 bases to trimming and J lost 1 base, with 16 bases between them. The CDR3 sequence is CASSLPTGQGAKNIQYF. In DNA, the CDR3 is TGTGCCAGCAGTTTGCCTACGGGGCAGGGGGCCAAAAACATTCAGTACTTC.

This clonotype was seen ten or more times. The chain carries TRBV6-1 and TRBJ2-1, with TRBD2 identical over 10 bases. Germline values: CDR1 MNHNS, CDR2 SASEGT. V was clipped by 7 bases and J by 1 base; unmatched bases: 13. The CDR3 consists of 18 residues. CDR3 nucleotides: TGTGCCAGCAACCTTAGCGGGAGGATGCTCGGGTCCTACAATGAGCAGTTCTTC. As protein: CASNLSGRMLGSYNEQFF.

This clonotype came up a few times. This chain joins TRBV12-3 or TRBV12-4 and TRBJ1-1, with D unresolved. There are 12 residues in the CDR3. V was shortened by 7 bases and J by 4 bases, with 10 bases between the two germline ends. This CDR3 is CASTLAGTEAFF. The CDR3, as DNA: TGTGCCAGCACCCTGGCGGGCACTGAAGCTTTCTTT.

This clonotype has at least ten counts. The chain uses TRBV2 and TRBJ2-3; unclear D gene. V lost 6 bases, J lost 6 bases, and 10 bases lay in between. Germline assignment: CDR1 SNHLY and CDR2 FYNNEI. The CDR3 has 12 amino acids. CDR3 sequence (DNA): TGTGCCAGCAGGGGCGCTGCGGATACGCAGTATTTT. This gives the protein CASRGAADTQYF.